The next 14 T cell receptor beta chains were all read from a single sample in a study of metastatic and nonmetastatic thyroid tumors. Ahead of thyroid surgery, no patient had received treatment of any kind. TCRdb reanalyzed the PCR reads via MiXCR. In the table there are under 95,000 clones, roughly 8.6% of which are singletons. The sequencing input was blood. The receptors originated from a female donor with papillary thyroid cancer or a benign thyroid nodule (not recorded which). Some clones in this sample may be carry-over from other donors' samples.

V usage is TRBV3-1 and J usage is TRBJ2-3, with 10 bases lining up with TRBD2. This CDR3 has 19 residues. Trimming at V came to 4 bases and at J to 2 bases, leaving 15 bases not matched to a gene. Germline lookup yields CDR1 LGHDT and CDR2 YNNKEL (reference sequence). CDR3 sequence reads: CASSPEGLLAGGLTDTQYF. CDR3 coding DNA: TGTGCCAGCAGCCCTGAGGGCCTTTTAGCGGGGGGACTCACAGATACGCAGTATTTT.

This clone showed up many times. The gene calls are TRBV25-1 and TRBJ2-1, with D possibly TRBD2 on 6 matching bases. V was clipped by 2 bases and J by 8 bases, with 7 bases between them. The germline V gene encodes CDR1 MGHDK and CDR2 SYGVNS. The CDR3 has 12 residues. The CDR3 sequence: CASSELAHEQFF. In nucleotides, the CDR3 is TGTGCCAGCAGTGAACTAGCGCATGAGCAGTTCTTC.

Judged by abundance, this clone is medium-sized. This chain connects TRBV20-1 to TRBJ1-5; the D gene is possibly TRBD1 (6 bases). V lost 3 bases to trimming and J lost 8 bases, with 23 bases between them. CDR1 DFQATT and CDR2 SNEGSKA come from the germline V gene (reference sequence). The CDR3 runs to 16 residues. Here the CDR3 reads CSASDSRPGGAEPQHF. The CDR3 DNA sequence: TGCAGTGCTAGTGATTCGCGACCTGGGGGGGCTGAGCCCCAGCATTTT.

V and J are TRBV6-1 and TRBJ1-1, with TRBD1 matching 8 bases. The CDR3 spans 15 residues. Germline CDR1 reads MNHNS; CDR2 reads SASEGT. With 6 bases clipped from V and 0 bases from J, the junction kept 6 bases outside the gene matches. CDR3 sequence (DNA): TGTGCCAGCAGAGGGACAGGAACCATGAACACTGAAGCTTTCTTT. Amino acid sequence: CASRGTGTMNTEAFF.

This clone was detected only a few times. A read error is possible here, since a much larger clone lies one base away. The chain employs TRBV28 and TRBJ2-3; D perhaps matches TRBD2 (7 bases). The germline gives CDR1 MDHEN, CDR2 SYDVKM. The CDR3 is made up of 16 amino acids. The CDR3 DNA is TGTGCCAGCAGTCGGTTGGAAGCCGGGGGGCCAGATATGCAGTATTTT. Protein sequence: CASSRLEAGGPDMQYF.

This clone was recorded many times. The chain joins TRBV5-1 to TRBJ2-5; D is ambiguous. Trimming removed 2 bases at V and 4 bases at J, with 12 bases between. The CDR3 runs 14 residues. The germline V gene has CDR1 SGHRS and CDR2 YFSETQ. The CDR3 region is CASSLGSIRETQYF. CDR3 nucleotides: TGCGCCAGCAGCTTAGGCTCGATACGAGAGACCCAGTACTTC.

The chain is built from TRBV28 and TRBJ2-3; D is possibly TRBD1 or TRBD2 (5 bases each). V lost 6 bases, J lost 0 bases, and 16 bases lay in between. Germline V lookup: CDR1 MDHEN, CDR2 SYDVKM. The CDR3 is 16 residues long. DNA for the CDR3: TGTGCCAGCAGGGGGGTTCGGATATATAGCACAGATACGCAGTATTTT. It is translated as CASRGVRIYSTDTQYF.

Ten or more counts support this clone. The chain has TRBV5-1 and TRBJ2-3; D gene unclear. Germline V gene lookup returns CDR1 SGHRS and CDR2 YFSETQ. Trimming took off 4 bases at V and 1 base at J, with 7 bases between the two ends. The CDR3 has 13 amino acids. The CDR3 DNA is TGCGCCAGCAGCCCCGGCCGCACAGATACGCAGTATTTT. Encoded protein: CASSPGRTDTQYF.

Ten or more counts support this clone. This chain uses TRBV2 with TRBJ2-7, with 10 bases aligning to TRBD1. The CDR3 has 14 residues. Germline CDR1 and CDR2: SNHLY and FYNNEI. V was clipped by 3 bases and J by 7 bases; unmatched bases: 6. CDR3: CASSERQGAREQYF. The CDR3 region has the DNA TGTGCCAGCAGTGAGAGACAGGGGGCGCGTGAGCAGTACTTC. Looking up the rest from reference TRBV2 and TRBJ2-7 gives the full variable domain: EPEVTQTPSHQVTQMGQEVILRCVPISNHLYFYWYRQILGQKVEFLVSFYNNEISEKSEIFDDQFSVERPDGSNFTLKIRSTKLEDSAMYFCASSERQGAREQYFGPGTRLTVT.

This clone was counted at least ten times. The rearrangement joins TRBV5-4 to TRBJ1-3; TRBD1 aligns across 7 bases. Losses at the gene ends were 4 bases for V and 4 bases for J; bases not matched to a gene: 11. The CDR3 contains 16 residues. Germline V gene sequence: CDR1 SGHNT, CDR2 YYREEE (reference sequence). The DNA of the CDR3 is TGTGCCAGCAGCCCCCAGACAGGGCGATCCGGAAACACCATATATTTT. Amino acids: CASSPQTGRSGNTIYF.

Regarding this clone: The conserved closing phenylalanine or tryptophan is absent in this CDR3, likely reflecting a read error. The J gene is TRBJ1-2, the V gene TRBV6-5; D is unresolved. This CDR3 spans 15 amino acids. The V and J ends lost 5 bases and 5 bases respectively, with 18 bases between them. The germline V gene encodes CDR1 MNHEY and CDR2 SVGAGI. The CDR3 spells CASSTEYSNSYGYTS. The CDR3 region has the DNA TGTGCCAGCAGTACGGAGTACAGTAACTCATATGGCTACACCTCC.

This clone has ten or more counts. The rearrangement joins TRBV28 to TRBJ1-2; D is ambiguous. The CDR3 covers 16 residues. The V end lost 5 bases, the J end lost 1 base, and 17 bases lay between the germline ends. CDR1 is MDHEN, CDR2 SYDVKM, per germline. The CDR3 protein is CASSQTGPLINYGYTF. The CDR3 DNA sequence: TGTGCCAGCAGTCAAACTGGACCGCTGATTAACTATGGCTACACCTTC.

Relative to its sample, this clone is medium-sized. The V gene is TRBV28, the J gene TRBJ2-7; 10 bases align to TRBD2. The germline V gene encodes CDR1 MDHEN and CDR2 SYDVKM. Trimming cost V 4 bases and J 2 bases; bases outside gene matches: 5. The CDR3 has 15 amino acids. The CDR3 here is CASSSGLAGAYEQYF. The CDR3 nucleotides are TGTGCCAGCAGTTCCGGGCTAGCGGGGGCCTACGAGCAGTACTTC.

The table lists this clone with many counts. The rearrangement joins TRBV9 to TRBJ2-1; tentatively, D is TRBD2 (6 bases). The CDR3 has 13 residues. In germline, CDR1 is SGDLS, CDR2 YYNGEE. V was clipped by 4 bases and J by 5 bases, with 10 bases between them. The CDR3 is CASSPDYDNEQFF. Here the CDR3 DNA reads TGTGCCAGCAGCCCGGACTATGACAATGAGCAGTTCTTC.